A selection of T cell receptor beta chains follows, all from one sample in a study of early T cells in non-severe SARS-CoV-2 infection. TCRdb analysed the 5' RACE reads with MiXCR anew, one entry per CDR3 protein. Of around 67,000 distinct CDR3 sequences listed, about 12% are singletons. Sequences were obtained from whole blood. The source of these receptors is an adult who was a healthcare worker with PCR-confirmed SARS-CoV-2 infection or an uninfected control (not recorded which). The conserved cysteine and the conserved F or W are not part of the CDR3 here. Where a row states a size, it is once, few, many or the class of an expanded clone; other rows omit it.

clone_size v_call cdr3_length cdr3_aa
few TRBV20-1 11 SALTASNQPQH
NA TRBV19 12 ASKTSSSTDTQY
many TRBV7-9 13 ASSGGGISYNEQF
few TRBV7-2 12 ASKLAASTDTQY
many TRBV6-6 11 ASSYSWAEGQY
NA TRBV7-9 14 ASSWMGSHPNTEAF
few TRBV4-3 13 ASSQARTSVYEQY
many TRBV10-2 12 ASTAGGYYNEQF
few TRBV6-6 13 ASSYRGDRGNEQF
many TRBV6-1 13 ASSERTGLTTEAF
many TRBV20-1 9 SASQLYGYT
few TRBV2 13 ASSEVGTGLTEAF
few TRBV29-1 12 SVARTGGIYGYT
many TRBV4-1 13 ASSPLGTGTYEQY
NA TRBV27 11 ASRTGVAQPQR
NA TRBV19 13 ASSLDRYSYNEQF
NA TRBV11-2 15 ATSLSGGGFRGDTQY
NA TRBV10-3 11 ASAVASLNEQF
many TRBV12-3/TRBV12-4 11 ASSLVVDQPQH
NA TRBV10-3 11 AIRGLLQETQY
many TRBV20-1 12 SARVGLSTDTQY
NA TRBV6-5 11 ASSSRQGGTQY
NA TRBV12-3/TRBV12-4 11 ASSFLPNTEAF
few TRBV6-5 17 ASSTEAEGRGRAHNEQF
few TRBV7-2 13 ASSSSAAGNYEQY
few TRBV6-2/TRBV6-3 9 ASSYFGTQY
NA TRBV7-9 11 ASSSDVNTEAF
many TRBV11-2 11 ASSFDSNYEQY
many TRBV29-1 14 SVEASTTRAYNEQF
NA TRBV11-2 11 ASSLDRLDTQY
many TRBV30 12 AWSELAAQETQY
NA TRBV3-1 10 ASRGYYNEQF
few TRBV12-3/TRBV12-4 13 ASSVDRAGANVLT
many TRBV7-6 14 ASSLAVKREGNEQF
many TRBV25-1 13 ASTSQRAGNSPLH
few TRBV29-1 10 SVVLGNQPQH
NA TRBV4-2 13 ASSQGDRVAYEQY
few TRBV30 10 AWSPDRAEAF
few TRBV20-1 11 SASTSLGTEAF
many TRBV10-3 10 ATGQGFDEQF
NA TRBV28 14 ASSLFGTGERETQY
many TRBV9 14 ASSVGTSGSTDTQY
NA TRBV6-2/TRBV6-3 11 ASGDRARTEVF
few TRBV20-1 15 SARNPLAGRGTDTQY
many TRBV12-3/TRBV12-4 13 ASTPGQYHGGELF
NA TRBV9 13 ASSVAPVPQETQY
many TRBV7-2 13 ASSSQTGSNSPLH
once TRBV7-9 11 ASSLSRGNEQF
few TRBV11-2 10 ASSFGGPEAF
many TRBV29-1 12 SARTGAHNSPLH
many TRBV7-2 12 ASSLAAGGPEQY
many TRBV19 14 ASSQPGQGALNGYT
many TRBV20-1 10 SAALGAGDYT
many TRBV12-3/TRBV12-4 12 ASSPRTGGYEQY
few TRBV7-2 10 ASRRAGDEQF
many TRBV29-1 11 SVREENTGELF
NA TRBV5-1 13 ASSLASGIVHEQF
few TRBV3-1 10 ASRGHYYGYT